The 9 T cell receptor beta chains below come from one sample, sequenced in a study of cytomegalovirus exposure and HLA in healthy donors. The PCR used 60 Vbeta and 13 Jbeta primers. Profiled with immunoSEQ multiplex PCR; TCRdb holds only in-frame clones, not every one. The repertoire holds fewer than 200,000 clones, with roughly 77% as singletons. The sequenced sample was PBMCs. The receptors were sampled from a man aged 35 to 55 in good health and CMV-seropositive.

V usage is TRBV7-9 and J usage is TRBJ2-7; 12 bases line up with TRBD2. The germline gives CDR1 SEHNR, CDR2 FQNEAQ (reference sequence). This CDR3 has 15 residues. V dropped 3 bases and J dropped 4; count of bases not matched to a gene: 4. Here the CDR3 DNA reads TGTGCCAGCAGCTTGACTAGCGGGAGCGGGTACGAGCAGTACTTC. Protein sequence: CASSLTSGSGYEQYF. The full variable domain, in which reference TRBV7-9 and TRBJ2-7 provide the parts outside the CDR3, is DTGVSQNPRHKITKRGQNVTFRCDPISEHNRLYWYRQTLGQGPEFLTYFQNEAQLEKSRLLSDRFSAERPKGSFSTLEIQRTEQGDSAMYLCASSLTSGSGYEQYFGPGTRLTVT.

This rearrangement joins TRBV11-2 to TRBJ2-7; D might be TRBD2 (5 bases). This CDR3 is 15 amino acids long. Deletions cut 1 base from V and 2 bases from J, with 12 bases between. CDR1 is SGHAT, CDR2 FQNNGV, per germline. The CDR3 sequence is CASSLGTGLAYEQYF. The CDR3 nucleotides read TGTGCCAGCAGCTTAGGAACGGGGTTGGCCTACGAGCAGTACTTC.

The chain uses TRBV28 and TRBJ2-7; 7 bases agree with TRBD2. The V gene's germline CDR1 is MDHEN and CDR2 SYDVKM. The V gene end was trimmed by 5 bases and the J gene end by 2 bases; junction bases not matched to a gene: 6. The CDR3 loop spans 14 amino acids. CDR3: CASSPGGMTYEQYF. CDR3 DNA sequence: TGTGCCAGCAGTCCCGGGGGGATGACCTACGAGCAGTACTTC.

Only a few counts were recorded for this clone. Other DNA sequences in the same sample also yield this CDR3. Here the CDR3 DNA reads TGTGCCAGCAGCCCCAGGGCGGGAGGGCAAGAGACCCAGTACTTC. This translates into CASSPRAGGQETQYF. V is TRBV5-4 and J is TRBJ2-5; the match to TRBD2 covers 9 bases. Germline V lookup: CDR1 SGHNT, CDR2 YYREEE (reference sequence). After removal of 4 bases from V and 2 bases from J, the junction contained 6 bases not matched to a gene. The CDR3 consists of 15 residues.

DNA for the CDR3: TGTGCCAGCACATTCGACAGGTCCTACGAGCAGTACTTC. Its translation is CASTFDRSYEQYF. The chain joins TRBV18 to TRBJ2-7; tentatively, D is TRBD1 (6 bases). The CDR3 extends over 13 amino acids. V lost 8 bases and J 1 base, leaving 12 bases between the germline ends. CDR1 KGHSH and CDR2 LQKENI come from the germline V gene.

The CDR3 protein is CAWGLGTVNSPLHF. The CDR3 nucleotides read TGTGCCTGGGGCTTGGGGACAGTTAATTCACCCCTCCACTTT. The V call is TRBV30, the J call TRBJ1-6, with TRBD1 matching 7 bases. This CDR3 is built from 14 residues. Trimming cost V 5 bases and J 6 bases; bases outside gene matches: 7. Germline loops: CDR1 GTSNPN, CDR2 SVGIG (reference sequence).

This clone was found a few times. The chain joins TRBV6-1 to TRBJ1-1, with 7 positions matching TRBD1. J gave up 5 bases and V 5 bases, and 5 bases lay outside the gene matches. This CDR3 has 13 residues. Germline CDR1 is MNHNS and CDR2 is SASEGT. In DNA, the CDR3 is TGTGCCAGCAGTCAGGGGGGTCAGACTGAAGCTTTCTTT. Translated: CASSQGGQTEAFF.

This sequence joins TRBV7-9 and TRBJ2-3; D might be TRBD2 (6 bases). There are 15 residues in the CDR3. The V end lost 4 bases, the J end lost 0 bases, and 11 bases lay between the germline ends. The germline CDR1 and CDR2 sequences are SEHNR and FQNEAQ (reference sequence). As DNA, the CDR3 is TGTGCCAGCAGCTCCAGGAGGGGTAGCACAGATACGCAGTATTTT. Translated: CASSSRRGSTDTQYF.

The chain couples TRBV30 to TRBJ2-5, with D tentatively TRBD2 (6 bases). The CDR3 is made up of 14 amino acids. Per the germline V gene, CDR1 is GTSNPN and CDR2 is SVGIG (reference sequence). Between the trimmed V and J ends, which lost 0 bases and 3 bases, there was a span of 11 bases. In DNA form, the CDR3 reads TGTGCCTGGAGTGTCCGGACTACAAAAGAGACCCAGTACTTC. Its translation is CAWSVRTTKETQYF.